This T cell receptor (beta chain) was captured by sequencing in a study of cytomegalovirus exposure and HLA in healthy donors (dated by TCRdb to 2017 to 2019). Looking at the study overall: An earlier analysis of some 550 of the donors reported 276 Gb of sequence data and around 120 million unique TCR beta sequences from 150 million to 200 million T cells. To decide whether each TCR beta V gene segment behaved as functional or pseudogenic, an earlier analysis of fewer than 750 of the donors relied on high-throughput TCR beta sequencing. The aim of the study was to test whether cataloging public T cell receptors could identify signatures of past pathogen exposure. Besides the first cohort of approximately 710 subjects, a separate validation cohort made up of 120 or so different subjects was used. The later analysis used no new phenotypic data to find candidate immune exposures, relying instead on TCR beta sequences and their occurrence across donors. All discovery cohort repertoires had been generated using a single sequencing platform. Genome-wide SNP genotypes for about three fifths of the roughly 670 donors were used in a later genetic analysis, which treated that subset as a discovery cohort. Among roughly 400 genotyped donors of the cohort, an average of approximately 240,000 unique TCR beta nucleotide sequences was sequenced per donor, of which approximately 18% were non-productive. The study combined high-throughput TCR immunosequencing, statistical association of individual TCRs with disease status, and machine learning to predict cytomegalovirus infection status. Among the roughly 390 genotyped donors, approximately 82% belonged to the genetic ancestry cluster associated with self-reported Caucasian donors. The number of donors typed differed by locus, with about 629-640 for A, B, C, DRB1 and DQB1, more than 500 for DQA1, 600 to 610 for DPA1, and roughly 450 for DPB1. A few DR-DQ haplotypes were treated as single units for association and clustering because of strong linkage in the cohort. To study patterns of TCR occurrence, a later analysis re-analyzed previously published TCR beta repertoires from more than 550 donors and added high-resolution HLA genotyping. Donor age, sex, ethnicity and CMV serostatus were compiled alongside the repertoire data. The T cell repertoires of 666 subjects were profiled by immunosequencing and related to cytomegalovirus serostatus. An early release that covered roughly 600 HLA-typed donors contained approximately 300 gigabases of sequencing data and tens of millions of unique TCR sequences. HLA typing covered class I and class II loci at four-digit resolution.

The cohort comprised some 680 healthy bone marrow donors. Cohort members were all nominally healthy when sampled, although unrecorded immune exposures were likely present. The donor tested CMV seronegative, placing the donor among the 352 seronegative members of the cohort. A peripheral blood sample was collected from each donor, and TCR beta sequencing was performed on peripheral blood mononuclear cells. Genomic DNA extraction from the blood cell samples was performed with the Qiagen DNeasy Blood Extraction Kit. Points on this clone: Its antigen has not been determined. No base quality information exists; no much larger clone differs at one position.

Inclusive of the bounding cysteine and phenylalanine, the CDR3 is 14 residues long. Just the 42-base CDR3 DNA is kept, in frame starting at base 1. Compared with germline, V lacks 4 bases and J lacks 7 bases; bases without a gene match: 5. The CDR1 and CDR2 encoded by the germline V gene are SGHRS and YFSETQ. Library method: the immunoSEQ multiplex PCR assay. For the multiplex PCR, a mixture combining 60 forward primers for TCR Vbeta segments and 13 reverse primers for TCR Jbeta segments was used. The CDR3 region of rearranged TCR beta genes was amplified from genomic DNA by a multiplex PCR assay. Amplified TCR beta libraries were sequenced as 87-base-pair reads on the Illumina HiSeq System. For the original study's pipeline: In a later analysis, around 80 million unique TCR beta chains were counted across the approximately 640 repertoires, and roughly 11 million of these chains were shared by at least two donors. A nearest-neighbor algorithm error-corrected the raw reads and collapsed the reads into unique sequences, merging closely related sequences to remove PCR and sequencing errors. To assign V, D and J gene segments, CDR3 sequences were aligned to IMGT reference sequences. For a sequence to be retained, a match of at least six nucleotides to both a V gene segment and a J gene segment was required. Rearrangements were called productive when the CDR3 lacked stop codons and stayed in frame with V and J; all others were non-productive. CDR3 was defined according to IMGT convention as the region running from the second conserved V-encoded cysteine to the conserved J-encoded phenylalanine. The earlier analysis of fewer than 750 of the donors excluded sequences that lacked an unambiguous match to a single V gene segment. In an earlier analysis of some 590 of the donors, a V segment was called functional when productive rearrangements were above 56.7%, and segregating when the standard deviation between donors exceeded 5%. A statistical classification framework was developed to diagnose cytomegalovirus status using the catalog of TCR beta chain sequences. A later analysis assigned V and J genes by comparing TCR nucleotide sequences with IMGT/GENE-DB human TR gene sequences. In a later analysis, CDR3 sequences and most-parsimonious VDJ recombination scenarios were assigned using the TCRdist pipeline. A later analysis defined each TCR beta chain by its CDR3 amino acid sequence plus V-gene family, and excluded reads lacking a unique V-gene family. To address suspected cross-contamination and a sequencing artifact, a later analysis removed 592 highly shared, low-generation-probability nucleotide sequences. In a later analysis, a clonal expansion index for each public chain was calculated from normalized within-repertoire ranks of inferred template counts. Generation probabilities in a later analysis came from a VDJ recombination model fitted to out-of-frame rearrangements, and those results were checked against IGoR. Hypergeometric tests were used in a later analysis to score TCR-TCR, TCR-HLA and TCR-CMV co-occurrence, with a repertoire-size bias correction applied to the TCR pairs. A later analysis estimated false discovery rates by permuting HLA or CMV assignments 20 times. In a later analysis, co-occurring TCRs were grouped using DBSCAN, with TCRdist sequence similarity added in when clustering inside HLA-allele-positive subsets. Co-occurrence clustering excluded repertoires with fewer than 30,000 or more than 120,000 public chains, plus five with anomalous nucleotide sharing. The immuneACCESS repertoire file appears here via TCRdb, limited to in-frame rearrangements. These files lack a portion of the clones; in checked studies, under half of the deficit traces to unresolved V genes, and the cause of the others is not known. For V, J and clone size, that table is used; D and trimming come from the DNA. The sample includes 150,000 or so clones, with around 75% observed a single time. The ten top clones hold about 3.4% of the sample.

Summary of the overall study and its limitations: Some IMGT-functional V segments, including TRBV6-2 and TRBV6-3, could not be distinguished by the 87-base-pair reads and were therefore excluded. A group of highly shared sequence variants was considered likely to be a technical artifact of the sequencing pipeline. Only TCR beta chains were sequenced in this cohort, and the absence of alpha or paired-chain data limited detectable features. Three of the identified cytomegalovirus-associated TCR beta chains were confirmed in vitro to be specific for cytomegalovirus antigens. Linkage disequilibrium might explain the correlated functional status among segregating V segments, but an unknown experimental factor could not be ruled out. The classifier was reported to diagnose cytomegalovirus status with high specificity and sensitivity in both the original cohort and the validation cohort. A total of 164 TCR beta chains were listed by the study as associated with cytomegalovirus. Most TCR sequences were observed very rarely across donors, whereas some public TCRs were present in many individuals. A further reported finding was that TCR beta sequences accurately predicted the HLA-A and HLA-B alleles for most subjects in the first cohort. In a later analysis, several top co-occurrence clusters were reported to appear linked to parvovirus B19, influenza, CMV and Epstein-Barr virus. It was suggested by the authors that the approach could potentially be generalized to other disease states and immunological phenotypes. A later analysis associated roughly 17,000 TCR beta sequences with specific HLA alleles at a false discovery rate of 0.05. In a later analysis, most CMV-associated TCR beta chains were found to appear HLA-restricted, with HLA associations seemingly driven largely by CMV exposure. CMV serostatus was the only immune exposure information available for the cohort. An earlier analysis of some 560 of the donors showed that most TCR beta V segments appeared in productive rearrangements either about 87% or about 30% of the time, which broadly matched IMGT annotations. A later genetic analysis associated a missense DCLRE1C variant with V-gene and J-gene trimming of TCR beta chains, and an independent cohort replicated the association. Because counts were too low, fewer than 20 rarely observed V segments, including chromosome 9 orphons, were excluded from the earlier analysis of 587 of the donors. In a later analysis, TCR association rates were found to vary across HLA loci, with the most associated TCRs seen for DRB1 alleles and the fewest for HLA-C alleles. HLA typing was unavailable for some donors at each locus, so association tests used only the typed subset. Assigning TCR associations to individual alleles was difficult when HLA alleles, especially DR and DQ, strongly co-occurred. According to a later genetic analysis, donors in an Asian-associated ancestry cluster had fewer N-insertions in productive TCRs than the approximately 630-donor mean. The presence/absence analyses assumed that sequencing depth was roughly uniform across donors, and that assumption may not be true. In a later analysis, HLA-associated TCR beta chains showed more clonal expansion and lower generation probabilities than non-associated chains that were equally common.

Sequencing input: PBMCs. The sequence joins TRBV5-1 to TRBJ1-6; 7 junctional bases match TRBD1. The sequence was collected from a male donor in good health and CMV-seronegative. The bases are TGCGCCAGCAGCGGAGGGACAGTGAATTCACCCCTCCACTTT. Its translation is CASSGGTVNSPLHF.